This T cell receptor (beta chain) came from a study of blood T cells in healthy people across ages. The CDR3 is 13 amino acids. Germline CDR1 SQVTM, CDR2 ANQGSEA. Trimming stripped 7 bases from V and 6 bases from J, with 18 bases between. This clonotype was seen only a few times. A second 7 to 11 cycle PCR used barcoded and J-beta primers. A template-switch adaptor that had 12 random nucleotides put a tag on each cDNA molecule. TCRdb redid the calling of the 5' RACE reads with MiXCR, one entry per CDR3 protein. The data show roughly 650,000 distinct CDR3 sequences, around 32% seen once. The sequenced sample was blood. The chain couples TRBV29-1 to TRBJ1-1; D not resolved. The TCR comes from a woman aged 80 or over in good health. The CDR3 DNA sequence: TGCAGCGCCTCTCCGGGGAGGAGCCCTGAAGCTTTCTTT. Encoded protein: CSASPGRSPEAFF.